The rows below give T cell receptor beta chains drawn from one sample of a study of a mutant IDH1 vaccine in newly diagnosed glioma. These receptors lack a known antigen. Some clones are missing from TCRdb's copy, which holds only in-frame ones; the method was immunoSEQ multiplex PCR. The table lists approximately 61,000 clones, roughly four fifths of them singletons. Specimen: PBMCs, collected from a glioma patient whose treatment included an IDH1 peptide vaccine. These receptors all stem from a woman in her fifties or sixties with glioma. Each CDR3 is given with its conserved first and last residue. A D gene is named only where the DNA matches it firmly. Clone size is stated in some rows and not others, as once, few, many or a class when expanded.

abundance: NA; d_gene: NA; j_gene: TRBJ1-1; v_gene: TRBV27; CDR3nt: TGTGCCAGCAGTTCGACAGGGAACACTGAAGCTTTCTTT; CDR3aa: CASSSTGNTEAFF
abundance: NA; d_gene: NA; j_gene: TRBJ1-5; v_gene: TRBV29-1; CDR3nt: TGCAGCGTTGTATCGGGCAATCAGCCCCAGCATTTT; CDR3aa: CSVVSGNQPQHF
abundance: NA; d_gene: NA; j_gene: TRBJ1-2; v_gene: TRBV5-1; CDR3nt: TGCGCCAGCAGCTTGGACCCGACGGAGGGCTACACCTTC; CDR3aa: CASSLDPTEGYTF
abundance: few; d_gene: NA; j_gene: TRBJ2-2; v_gene: TRBV2; CDR3nt: TGTGCCAGCGGTACTAGGGACACCGGGGAGCTGTTTTTT; CDR3aa: CASGTRDTGELFF
abundance: NA; d_gene: NA; j_gene: TRBJ1-4; v_gene: TRBV4-1; CDR3nt: TGCGCCAGCAGCCAGGAGGGCACTAATGAAAAACTGTTTTTT; CDR3aa: CASSQEGTNEKLFF
abundance: NA; d_gene: NA; j_gene: TRBJ2-4; v_gene: TRBV27; CDR3nt: TGTGCCAGCGCATCCGGACTAGCCAAAAACATTCAGTACTTC; CDR3aa: CASASGLAKNIQYF
abundance: NA; d_gene: NA; j_gene: TRBJ2-7; v_gene: TRBV5-1; CDR3nt: TGCGCCAGCAGCAGTACCTCGACGGGGAGGTACGAGCAGTACTTC; CDR3aa: CASSSTSTGRYEQYF
abundance: NA; d_gene: TRBD2; j_gene: TRBJ2-3; v_gene: TRBV2; CDR3nt: TGTGCCAGCAGTGAACGGGGACTAGCAAGGTATTTT; CDR3aa: CASSERGLARYF
abundance: NA; d_gene: NA; j_gene: TRBJ2-7; v_gene: TRBV27; CDR3nt: TGTGCCAGCAGTTCTGCCGTTCTGGGAACAGCATCCTACGAGCAGTACTTC; CDR3aa: CASSSAVLGTASYEQYF
abundance: NA; d_gene: NA; j_gene: TRBJ1-1; v_gene: TRBV9; CDR3nt: TGTGCCAGCAGCGGAGGGGGAATAGACACTGAAGCTTTCTTT; CDR3aa: CASSGGGIDTEAFF
abundance: NA; d_gene: NA; j_gene: TRBJ2-3; v_gene: TRBV11-2; CDR3nt: TGTGCCAGCAGCTTAGAACCCGAGGATACGCAGTATTTT; CDR3aa: CASSLEPEDTQYF
abundance: NA; d_gene: NA; j_gene: TRBJ2-3; v_gene: TRBV2; CDR3nt: TGTGCCAGAAGTGAAATTTTAAGCACAGATACGCAGTATTTT; CDR3aa: CARSEILSTDTQYF
abundance: NA; d_gene: TRBD1; j_gene: TRBJ1-5; v_gene: TRBV6-5; CDR3nt: TGTGCCAGCAGCGATACAGGGGTGAGCAATCAGCCCCAGCATTTT; CDR3aa: CASSDTGVSNQPQHF
abundance: NA; d_gene: NA; j_gene: TRBJ1-2; v_gene: TRBV28; CDR3nt: TGTGCCAGCAGTTTCCCCCCTTATGGCTACACCTTC; CDR3aa: CASSFPPYGYTF
abundance: NA; d_gene: TRBD2; j_gene: TRBJ2-3; v_gene: TRBV15; CDR3nt: TGTGCCACCAGCCCCCGGGGCGGGAGTGGGAGAGATACGCAGTATTTT; CDR3aa: CATSPRGGSGRDTQYF
abundance: once; d_gene: NA; j_gene: TRBJ2-7; v_gene: TRBV7-9; CDR3nt: TGTGCCAGCAGTTTAACAGGGACGGGGGGCGAGCAGTACTTC; CDR3aa: CASSLTGTGGEQYF
abundance: NA; d_gene: NA; j_gene: TRBJ2-1; v_gene: TRBV7-8; CDR3nt: TGTGCCAGCAGCTTCCCGGGTAGCGGAGCCTACAATGAGCAGTTCTTC; CDR3aa: CASSFPGSGAYNEQFF
abundance: NA; d_gene: NA; j_gene: TRBJ2-3; v_gene: TRBV6-4; CDR3nt: TGTGCCAGCAGTGACTCGACGGGCACAGATACGCAGTATTTT; CDR3aa: CASSDSTGTDTQYF
abundance: NA; d_gene: NA; j_gene: TRBJ2-1; v_gene: TRBV14; CDR3nt: TGTGCCAGCAGCCAAGGGACAGTACAGTTCTTC; CDR3aa: CASSQGTVQFF
abundance: NA; d_gene: NA; j_gene: TRBJ1-3; v_gene: TRBV5-6; CDR3nt: TGTGCCAGCAGCTTGGTCGTGGACAAGATCTCTGGAAACACCATATATTTT; CDR3aa: CASSLVVDKISGNTIYF
abundance: NA; d_gene: NA; j_gene: TRBJ2-1; v_gene: TRBV6-5; CDR3nt: TGTGCCAGCAGTTACTCTAGGGATGGGGGTGAGCAGTTCTTC; CDR3aa: CASSYSRDGGEQFF
abundance: NA; d_gene: NA; j_gene: TRBJ1-1; v_gene: TRBV5-1; CDR3nt: TGCGCCAGCAGCTTGGACGTTTGGGCAGATGAAGCTTTCTTT; CDR3aa: CASSLDVWADEAFF
abundance: NA; d_gene: TRBD1; j_gene: TRBJ2-7; v_gene: TRBV5-1; CDR3nt: TGCGCCAGCAGCATCCGGGACAGGGGACCAGTTAGGACCTACGAGCAGTACTTC; CDR3aa: CASSIRDRGPVRTYEQYF
abundance: NA; d_gene: NA; j_gene: TRBJ2-1; v_gene: TRBV19; CDR3nt: TGTGCCAGTAGCAGTGGGGGCAATGAGCAGTTCTTC; CDR3aa: CASSSGGNEQFF
abundance: NA; d_gene: NA; j_gene: TRBJ2-1; v_gene: TRBV7-2; CDR3nt: TGTGCCAGCAGCCCTGGGGGGACCAACAATGAGCAGTTCTTC; CDR3aa: CASSPGGTNNEQFF
abundance: NA; d_gene: NA; j_gene: TRBJ1-1; v_gene: TRBV4-1; CDR3nt: TGCGCCAGCAGCCAAGTATTCGTCAGGATGGTAAACACTGAAGCTTTCTTT; CDR3aa: CASSQVFVRMVNTEAFF
abundance: NA; d_gene: TRBD1; j_gene: TRBJ2-7; v_gene: TRBV4-1; CDR3nt: TGCGCCAGCAGCCAAGTAGATTGGCAGGGGGCTTACGAGCAGTACTTC; CDR3aa: CASSQVDWQGAYEQYF
abundance: NA; d_gene: NA; j_gene: TRBJ1-5; v_gene: TRBV7-8; CDR3nt: TGTGCCAGCAGCTTGGGCGCAACTCAGCGGGGAGGTCAGCCCCAGCATTTT; CDR3aa: CASSLGATQRGGQPQHF
abundance: NA; d_gene: TRBD1; j_gene: TRBJ1-6; v_gene: TRBV7-3; CDR3nt: TGTGCCAGCAGCTTAGCCGGGACAGGAGTCTCACCCCTCCACTTT; CDR3aa: CASSLAGTGVSPLHF
abundance: NA; d_gene: TRBD1; j_gene: TRBJ1-2; v_gene: TRBV19; CDR3nt: TGTGCCAGTAGTGCCCCGGGGACAGGGGCTGGCTACACCTTC; CDR3aa: CASSAPGTGAGYTF
abundance: NA; d_gene: TRBD1; j_gene: TRBJ1-6; v_gene: TRBV19; CDR3nt: TGTGCCAGTACGCAGCCGGGACAGGGGAGTTCACCCCTCCACTTT; CDR3aa: CASTQPGQGSSPLHF
abundance: NA; d_gene: TRBD1; j_gene: TRBJ1-2; v_gene: TRBV5-6; CDR3nt: TGTGCCAGCAGCCATTCGGACAGGGTAGGGAACTATGGCTACACCTTC; CDR3aa: CASSHSDRVGNYGYTF
abundance: NA; d_gene: NA; j_gene: TRBJ1-1; v_gene: TRBV18; CDR3nt: TGTGCCAGCTCCCCTTTAAGAGACACTGAAGCTTTCTTT; CDR3aa: CASSPLRDTEAFF
abundance: NA; d_gene: TRBD1; j_gene: TRBJ1-2; v_gene: TRBV5-7; CDR3nt: TGTGCCAGCAGCCGGGACAGGCTTGGCTACACCTTC; CDR3aa: CASSRDRLGYTF
abundance: NA; d_gene: NA; j_gene: TRBJ2-7; v_gene: TRBV9; CDR3nt: TGTGCCAGCAGCGTCTCTCTGGGCGTCTCCTACGAGCAGTACTTC; CDR3aa: CASSVSLGVSYEQYF
abundance: NA; d_gene: NA; j_gene: TRBJ1-1; v_gene: TRBV19; CDR3nt: TGTGCCAGTAGTAGAAACACTGAAGCTTTCTTT; CDR3aa: CASSRNTEAFF
abundance: NA; d_gene: NA; j_gene: TRBJ2-3; v_gene: TRBV19; CDR3nt: TGTGCCAGTAGTATAGGCGACCCGAGCACAGATACGCAGTATTTT; CDR3aa: CASSIGDPSTDTQYF